This TCR beta chain was obtained from a study of blood T cell repertoires in COVID-19. Study-wide background: Acute and convalescent COVID-19 specimens originated in the United States, Italy and Spain. Sources were T cells, B-cell-depleted T cells, or PBMCs; the material itself was cDNA or gDNA.

This clone was detected a few times. As handled by the study authors: From reference gene primer amplification, estimates of nucleated cell counts were derived. Data came from immunoSEQ multiplex PCR; TCRdb stores just in-frame clones and leaves some out. That table gives V, J and clone size, and the DNA gave D and trimming. The table shows about 220,000 clones, with about 86% occurring only once. The Seattle patients, enrolled during active infection, were followed longitudinally. The CDR3 consists of 13 residues. Germline loops: CDR1 SNHLY, CDR2 FYNNEI. Trimming cost V 4 bases and J 7 bases; bases outside gene matches: 6.

The sequenced sample consisted of peripheral blood. The source is a woman between 45 and 60 years old with COVID-19, enrolled during active disease. The chain carries TRBV2 and TRBJ1-2; 7 bases fit TRBD1. CDR3 loop: CASSGRGTAGYTF. DNA for the CDR3: TGTGCCAGCAGTGGCCGTGGGACAGCTGGCTACACCTTC.